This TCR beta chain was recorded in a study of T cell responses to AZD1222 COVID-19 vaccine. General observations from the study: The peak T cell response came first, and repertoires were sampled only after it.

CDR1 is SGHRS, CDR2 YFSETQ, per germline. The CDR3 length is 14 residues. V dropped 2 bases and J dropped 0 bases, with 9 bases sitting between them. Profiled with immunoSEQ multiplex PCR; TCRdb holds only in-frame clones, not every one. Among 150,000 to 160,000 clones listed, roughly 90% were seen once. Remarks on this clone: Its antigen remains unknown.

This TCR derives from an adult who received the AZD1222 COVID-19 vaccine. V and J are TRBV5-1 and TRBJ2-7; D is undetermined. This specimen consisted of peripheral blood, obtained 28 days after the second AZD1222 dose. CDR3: CASSFTHFSYEQYF. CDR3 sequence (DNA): TGCGCCAGCAGCTTTACTCATTTCTCCTACGAGCAGTACTTC.